This TCR beta chain was retrieved from a study of graft-versus-host responses after intestinal transplantation. Looking at the study overall: Multivisceral, liver-intestinal, or isolated intestinal grafts were transplanted into recipients. Every recipient underwent anti-thymocyte globulin induction, then tacrolimus and steroids for two to four years.

A remark on this clone: The antigen is unknown.

The assay was immunoSEQ multiplex PCR, and TCRdb's table has in-frame clones only and misses some. The sample has approximately 60,000 clones, roughly 90% seen once. Study results and caveats: GvH clones were found in recipient marrow; some appeared first in ileum or blood. Within allografts, high graft-versus-host to host-versus-graft clonal ratios were seen among patients with graft-donor T cell macrochimerism.

With 5 bases clipped from V and 4 bases from J, the junction kept 15 bases outside the gene matches. CDR1 and CDR2 (germline): SGHTA, FQGNSA. This CDR3 is built from 18 residues. The sequence was collected from a human donor who was the organ donor for an intestinal transplant. The chain has TRBV7-2 and TRBJ2-3; TRBD2 agrees at 10 bases. Sequencing used unstimulated CD8+ T cells sorted from spleen or lymph node cells, obtained before transplant. Written as DNA, the CDR3 is TGTGCCAGCAGCAAGGAGCTAGCGGGAGCCACCGGGTCAGATACGCAGTATTTT. Protein: CASSKELAGATGSDTQYF. The entire variable domain, with the rest obtained from reference TRBV7-2 and TRBJ2-3, is as follows: GAGVSQSPSNKVTEKGKDVELRCDPISGHTALYWYRQSLGQGLEFLIYFQGNSAPDKSGLPSDRFSAERTGGSVSTLTIQRTQQEDSAVYLCASSKELAGATGSDTQYFGPGTRLTVL.